This T cell receptor (beta chain) was captured in a study of blood T cells in healthy people across ages. The authors ran a second PCR of 7 to 11 cycles using a sample-barcoded 5' primer and a J-beta primer mix. Each cDNA molecule received a tag from a template-switch adaptor that had 12 random nucleotides. TCRdb re-called the 5' RACE reads through MiXCR, storing one row per CDR3 protein. This table holds hundreds of thousands of distinct CDR3 sequences, under 25% found once. Points from the study as a whole: No conclusive comparison of naive versus antigen-experienced cells was possible with unsorted PBMCs. The long-lived group displayed more naive CD4+ cells, plus higher diversity, than the aged donors did.

Germline V gene data show CDR1 as LGHDT and CDR2 as YNNKEL (reference sequence). This CDR3 is built from 15 residues. V shed 7 bases, J shed 0 bases, and the junction held 3 bases outside the gene matches. This clonotype was detected a few times. Antigen: not known. Individuals who donated were healthy Caucasians from Russia aged about 6 to 90. The TCR originated in a man aged 65 to 85 in good health. The chain uses TRBV3-1 and TRBJ2-7; 13 nucleotides align to TRBD2. The specimen sequenced was blood. CDR3 DNA sequence: TGTGCCAGCAAACTAGCGGGAGGGAGCTCCTACGAGCAGTACTTC. Encoded protein: CASKLAGGSSYEQYF.